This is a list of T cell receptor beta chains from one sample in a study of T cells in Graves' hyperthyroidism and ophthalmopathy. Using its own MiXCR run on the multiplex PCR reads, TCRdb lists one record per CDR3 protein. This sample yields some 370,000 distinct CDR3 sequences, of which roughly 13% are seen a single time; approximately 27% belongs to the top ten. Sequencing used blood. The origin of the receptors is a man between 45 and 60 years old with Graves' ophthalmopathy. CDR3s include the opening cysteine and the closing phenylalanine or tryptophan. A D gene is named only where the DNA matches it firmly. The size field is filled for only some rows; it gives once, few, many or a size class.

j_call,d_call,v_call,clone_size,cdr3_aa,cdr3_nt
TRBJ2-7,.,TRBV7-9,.,CASSLAQGDALEQYF,TGTGCCAGCAGCTTAGCGCAAGGGGACGCCCTCGAGCAGTACTTC
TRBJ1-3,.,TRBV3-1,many,CASGVQGNTIYF,TGTGCCAGCGGGGTACAGGGAAACACCATATATTTT
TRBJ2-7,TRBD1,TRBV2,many,CASRISGGSYEQYF,TGTGCCAGCAGAATATCAGGGGGCTCCTACGAGCAGTACTTC
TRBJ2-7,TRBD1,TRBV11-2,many,CASSSETGRYEQYF,TGTGCCAGCAGCTCCGAGACAGGGCGGTACGAGCAGTACTTC
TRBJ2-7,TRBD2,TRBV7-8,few,CASSSGRGEQYF,TGTGCCAGCAGCAGCGGGAGAGGTGAGCAGTACTTC
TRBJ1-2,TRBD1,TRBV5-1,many,CASSTGTAKGYTF,TGCGCCAGCAGCACCGGGACAGCGAAGGGCTACACCTTC
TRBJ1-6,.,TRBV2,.,CASRNGGSPLHF,TGTGCCAGCAGAAATGGAGGTTCACCCCTCCACTTT
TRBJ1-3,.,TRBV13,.,CASSLGPAVDTIYF,TGTGCCAGCAGCTTGGGTCCAGCTGTAGACACCATATATTTT
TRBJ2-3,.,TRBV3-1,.,CASSQDGVRTQYF,TGTGCCAGCAGCCAAGATGGGGTGCGTACGCAGTATTTT
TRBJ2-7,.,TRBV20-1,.,CSAGGASGPLGEQYF,TGCAGTGCAGGGGGCGCTAGCGGGCCTTTGGGAGAGCAGTACTTC
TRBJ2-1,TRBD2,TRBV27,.,CASSTTGRISYNEQFF,TGTGCCAGCAGTACAACCGGGAGGATCTCCTACAATGAGCAGTTCTTC
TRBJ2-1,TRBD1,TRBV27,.,CASRRDSYMFQFF,TGTGCCAGCAGACGGGACAGTTACATGTTCCAGTTCTTC
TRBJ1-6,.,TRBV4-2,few,CASSLRQGRDSPLHF,TGTGCCAGCAGCCTAAGGCAGGGGAGGGATTCACCCCTCCACTTT
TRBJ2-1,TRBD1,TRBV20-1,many,CSATDRASYNEQFF,TGCAGTGCCACTGACAGGGCCTCCTACAATGAGCAGTTCTTC
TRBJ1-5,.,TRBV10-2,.,CASTTQGGAPQHF,TGCGCCAGCACTACACAAGGAGGGGCGCCCCAGCATTTT
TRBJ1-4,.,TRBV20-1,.,CSAIGGDSTNEKLFF,TGCAGTGCCATCGGCGGGGATTCAACTAATGAAAAACTGTTTTTT
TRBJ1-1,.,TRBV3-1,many,CASSQGSKNTEAFF,TGTGCCAGCAGCCAAGGTTCGAAGAACACTGAAGCTTTCTTT
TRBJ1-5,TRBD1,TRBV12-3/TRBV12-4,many,CASSPTGSNQPQHF,TGTGCCAGCAGCCCGACAGGGAGTAATCAGCCCCAGCATTTT
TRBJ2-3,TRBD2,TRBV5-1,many,CASSSRPTSGFTDTQYF,TGCGCCAGCAGCTCGCGCCCGACTAGCGGGTTCACAGATACGCAGTATTTT
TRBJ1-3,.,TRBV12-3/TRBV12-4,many,CASSRGGLGGNTIYF,TGTGCCAGCAGCCGCGGGGGGCTTGGTGGAAACACCATATATTTT